This entry is about one T cell receptor beta chain. The same CDR3 also results from other DNA sequences found in this sample. This entry belongs to a study of cytomegalovirus exposure and HLA in healthy donors. Primers: 60 Vbeta forward and 13 Jbeta reverse. Profiling relied on immunoSEQ multiplex PCR, and the TCRdb table lists in-frame clones only, not all of them. The data show about 160,000 clones, 75% to 90% seen once. V was pared by 6 bases and J by 3 bases, with 12 bases between. The germline gives CDR1 SGHAT, CDR2 FQDESV (reference sequence). The CDR3 extends over 13 amino acids. This receptor was obtained from a boy aged 2 to 10 in good health and CMV-seronegative. The chain links TRBV11-1 to TRBJ2-7, with D maybe TRBD2 (6 bases). Sequencing was performed on PBMCs. The CDR3 protein is CASSLTGGYEQYF. In DNA form, the CDR3 reads TGTGCCAGCAGTTTGACCGGGGGCTACGAGCAGTACTTC.